This T cell receptor (beta chain) was sequenced in a study of blood T cells in healthy people across ages. Then a second PCR, running roughly 7 to 11 cycles, was carried out with a sample-barcoded 5' primer and a J-beta primer mix. TCRdb itself ran the 5' RACE reads through MiXCR, one entry per CDR3 protein. The sample yields 1.5 million to 2 million distinct CDR3 sequences, about 30% seen once. V was pared by 0 bases and J by 0 bases, with 9 bases between. The CDR3 length is 16 residues. In germline, CDR1 is MGHDK, CDR2 SYGVNS. J is TRBJ1-3 and V is TRBV25-1; D remains unclear. This receptor was obtained from a woman between 25 and 40 years old in good health. The sequencing sample was made of blood. CDR3 protein: CASSEYLGGSGNTIYF. Written as DNA, the CDR3 is TGTGCCAGCAGTGAATATCTGGGCGGCTCTGGAAACACCATATATTTT.